This T cell receptor beta chain stems from a study of T cell responses to AZD1222 COVID-19 vaccine. Repertoires were generated with immunoSEQ multiplex PCR, while TCRdb's copy carries only in-frame clones and drops some. The sample lists fewer than 85,000 clones, about 88% seen once, with more than 4.5% in the top ten. This clone was observed once. Its antigen is not known. Findings and caveats of the study: Just six AZD1222 recipients tested seropositive at baseline.

The input for sequencing was peripheral blood, taken 28 days after the second dose of the MenACWY control vaccine. This receptor was taken from an adult who received the MenACWY meningococcal vaccine as a control.

The CDR3 nucleotides are TGTGCCAGCAGCGGAACCCAAATCGGACACATCTCTGGGGCCAACGTCCTGACTTTC. It codes for CASSGTQIGHISGANVLTF. The chain employs TRBV7-9 and TRBJ2-6; TRBD1 is a possible D gene (5 bases). The CDR3 runs 19 residues. The germline V gene has CDR1 SEHNR and CDR2 FQNEAQ (reference sequence). V was trimmed by 5 bases and J by 0 bases, leaving 20 bases between them.